A selection of T cell receptor beta chains follows, all from one sample in a study of blood T cell repertoires in COVID-19. Clones were sequenced by immunoSEQ multiplex PCR, and TCRdb holds only the in-frame ones, with some missing. Here the sample spans under 200,000 clones, about nine tenths being singletons. Sample: peripheral blood. The receptors originated from a man younger than 30 with acute or convalescent COVID-19. Both conserved end residues are part of each CDR3. A D gene is named only where the DNA matches it firmly. Expanded clones are given a class, and other clones once, few, many or no size at all.

NA	TRBV2	TRBJ2-5	TRBD2	CASRGRTSQETQYF	TGTGCCAGCAGGGGGAGGACTAGCCAAGAGACCCAGTACTTC
NA	TRBV7-2	TRBJ1-4	TRBD1	CASSLTPGQGYEKLFF	TGTGCCAGCAGCTTAACACCGGGACAGGGTTATGAAAAACTGTTTTTT
NA	TRBV5-4	TRBJ2-5	TRBD2	CASSSGTSGRGETQYF	TGTGCCAGCAGTTCGGGGACTAGCGGGAGGGGTGAGACCCAGTACTTC
NA	TRBV5-1	TRBJ1-2	TRBD1	CASSSYTPGQGNGYTF	TGCGCCAGCAGCTCCTATACCCCGGGACAGGGAAATGGCTACACCTTC
NA	TRBV5-8	TRBJ1-5	NA	CASSLLGGPAQPQHF	TGTGCCAGCAGCTTGCTGGGGGGGCCAGCTCAGCCCCAGCATTTT
NA	TRBV18	TRBJ2-3	NA	CASSALVGDSTDTQYF	TGTGCCAGCTCAGCGCTCGTAGGAGATAGCACAGATACGCAGTATTTT
NA	TRBV19	TRBJ2-1	NA	CASNFEAHNEQFF	TGTGCCAGTAATTTCGAGGCCCACAATGAGCAGTTCTTC
NA	TRBV5-5	TRBJ2-7	NA	CASSLADGAPYEQYF	TGTGCCAGCAGCTTGGCCGATGGGGCCCCATACGAGCAGTACTTC
NA	TRBV18	TRBJ1-2	NA	CASSPLGGGYTF	TGTGCCAGCTCACCACTCGGAGGTGGCTACACCTTC
NA	TRBV7-8	TRBJ1-3	NA	CASSLAGLISGNTIYF	TGTGCCAGCAGCTTGGCGGGACTGATCTCTGGAAACACCATATATTTT
few	TRBV7-8	TRBJ2-1	NA	CASSLQVLYNEQFF	TGTGCCAGCAGCTTACAGGTCTTATACAATGAGCAGTTCTTC
NA	TRBV18	TRBJ2-7	NA	CASSHRVKYEQYF	TGTGCCAGCTCACACAGAGTAAAGTACGAGCAGTACTTC
NA	TRBV7-2	TRBJ2-3	TRBD2	CASSLAPSGATDTQYF	TGTGCCAGCAGCTTAGCGCCTAGCGGGGCCACAGATACGCAGTATTTT
NA	TRBV2	TRBJ1-5	TRBD1	CASTERGQDQPQHF	TGTGCCAGCACCGAGAGGGGACAGGATCAGCCCCAGCATTTT
NA	TRBV24-1	TRBJ1-2	TRBD1	CATSDDRGYGYTF	TGTGCCACCAGTGACGACAGGGGCTATGGCTACACCTTC
NA	TRBV5-5	TRBJ2-7	TRBD2	CASERRGGPTPTKQYF	TGTGCCAGCGAGCGGCGGGGGGGCCCGACCCCTACGAAGCAGTACTTC
once	TRBV7-9	TRBJ1-5	NA	CASSLGTLVGNQPQHF	TGTGCCAGCAGCTTAGGTACATTGGTCGGCAATCAGCCCCAGCATTTT
NA	TRBV6-5	TRBJ2-2	NA	CASSYSAAVNTGELFF	TGTGCCAGCAGTTACTCAGCGGCCGTGAACACCGGGGAGCTGTTTTTT
NA	TRBV11-3	TRBJ2-1	TRBD1	CASSRGTDYNEQFF	TGCGCCAGCAGCCGAGGGACAGACTACAATGAGCAGTTCTTC
NA	TRBV7-7	TRBJ2-1	TRBD2	CASRPLAGGSNEQFF	TGTGCCAGCAGGCCACTAGCGGGAGGGTCCAATGAGCAGTTCTTC
NA	TRBV9	TRBJ1-1	NA	CASSFRTVMNTEAFF	TGTGCCAGCAGCTTTCGGACAGTCATGAACACTGAAGCTTTCTTT
NA	TRBV29-1	TRBJ2-1	NA	CSVGVGVGAGYNEQFF	TGCAGCGTGGGGGTCGGGGTTGGAGCGGGTTACAATGAGCAGTTCTTC
once	TRBV6-5	TRBJ1-1	NA	CASPEGRGAFF	TGTGCCAGCCCGGAAGGCCGAGGAGCTTTCTTT
once	TRBV27	TRBJ2-7	TRBD2	CASSPRGTRGNEQYF	TGTGCCAGCAGTCCAAGGGGGACTAGGGGGAACGAGCAGTACTTC
NA	TRBV29-1	TRBJ1-1	NA	CSARFSSQSEAFF	TGCAGCGCCAGGTTCAGCTCTCAAAGTGAAGCTTTCTTT
once	TRBV2	TRBJ1-1	TRBD1	CASSDVDRGVNTEAFF	TGTGCCAGCAGTGACGTGGACAGGGGGGTGAACACTGAAGCTTTCTTT
NA	TRBV7-8	TRBJ1-2	TRBD1	CASSPGTAVELYGYTF	TGTGCCAGCAGCCCCGGGACAGCCGTCGAACTATATGGCTACACCTTC
NA	TRBV24-1	TRBJ2-5	NA	CATSDRSIQETQYF	TGTGCCACCAGTGATAGGAGCATCCAAGAGACCCAGTACTTC
NA	TRBV19	TRBJ1-2	NA	CASRVGGFGGYTF	TGTGCCAGTAGGGTCGGAGGGTTCGGGGGCTACACCTTC
NA	TRBV13	TRBJ2-1	NA	CASSPGTSHNEQFF	TGTGCCAGCAGCCCCGGGACTTCTCATAATGAGCAGTTCTTC
NA	TRBV11-2	TRBJ2-1	TRBD2	CASSLALLAGGSYNEQFF	TGTGCCAGCAGCTTAGCCCTACTAGCGGGGGGCTCCTACAATGAGCAGTTCTTC
NA	TRBV5-1	TRBJ2-7	TRBD2	CASSRWAGGSSYEQYF	TGCGCCAGCAGCAGGTGGGCGGGCGGGAGCTCCTACGAGCAGTACTTC
NA	TRBV29-1	TRBJ2-6	TRBD1	CSAATRTDRGRGGANVLTF	TGCAGCGCTGCGACAAGAACGGACAGGGGGCGGGGGGGGGCCAACGTCCTGACTTTC
NA	TRBV11-3	TRBJ2-3	TRBD2	CASSHRLAGVDTQYF	TGTGCCAGCAGCCACAGACTAGCGGGAGTGGATACGCAGTATTTT
NA	TRBV18	TRBJ2-2	TRBD1	CASSLGTGNTGELFF	TGTGCCAGCTCGCTCGGGACAGGAAACACCGGGGAGCTGTTTTTT
NA	TRBV11-2	TRBJ1-2	NA	CASTPRGTNYGYTF	TGTGCCAGCACCCCACGGGGGACCAACTATGGCTACACCTTC
NA	TRBV6-5	TRBJ1-5	NA	CASSYRDTDQPQHF	TGTGCCAGCAGTTACCGGGACACTGATCAGCCCCAGCATTTT
NA	TRBV9	TRBJ1-2	TRBD1	CASSPGTGELNYGYTF	TGTGCCAGCAGCCCTGGGACAGGCGAATTAAACTATGGCTACACCTTC
NA	TRBV9	TRBJ1-4	TRBD1	CASSARQGMWEKLFF	TGTGCCAGCAGCGCCCGACAGGGGATGTGGGAAAAACTGTTTTTT
NA	TRBV2	TRBJ1-3	TRBD1	CASRDRATSGNTIYF	TGTGCCAGCAGGGACAGGGCCACCTCTGGAAACACCATATATTTT
once	TRBV21-1	TRBJ2-2	NA	CASSNRLACTGELFF	TGTGCCAGCAGCAATAGACTAGCGTGCACCGGGGAGCTGTTTTTT
NA	TRBV6-5	TRBJ1-3	NA	CASSYGGVSGNTIYF	TGTGCCAGCAGTTATGGAGGGGTCTCTGGAAACACCATATATTTT
NA	TRBV11-2	TRBJ2-6	NA	CASHLRAGANVLTF	TGTGCCAGCCACCTACGTGCCGGGGCCAACGTCCTGACTTTC
NA	TRBV14	TRBJ1-6	TRBD1	CASSQGQGGGNSPLHF	TGTGCCAGCAGCCAAGGACAGGGCGGTGGGAATTCACCCCTCCACTTT
NA	TRBV7-7	TRBJ2-7	NA	CASSPDSETYEQYF	TGTGCCAGCAGCCCCGACAGTGAGACCTACGAGCAGTACTTC
once	TRBV19	TRBJ2-2	NA	CASSRQQGRFSSHTGELFF	TGTGCCAGTAGTCGTCAACAGGGTCGGTTCTCTTCGCACACCGGGGAGCTGTTTTTT
NA	TRBV5-1	TRBJ2-3	TRBD2	CASSFTSGGAGDTQYF	TGCGCCAGCAGCTTCACTAGCGGGGGGGCGGGAGATACGCAGTATTTT
NA	TRBV9	TRBJ1-2	NA	CASTNNLAAANYGYTF	TGTGCCAGCACCAACAATCTGGCAGCGGCTAACTATGGCTACACCTTC
NA	TRBV7-6	TRBJ2-4	NA	CASSSQTGPINIQYF	TGTGCCAGCAGCTCTCAGACAGGTCCGATAAACATTCAGTACTTC
few	TRBV2	TRBJ2-3	NA	CASSRGGEGLTTDTQYF	TGTGCCAGCAGTCGCGGAGGGGAAGGCCTTACCACAGATACGCAGTATTTT
NA	TRBV20-1	TRBJ1-6	NA	CSASMVRGDSPLHF	TGCAGTGCTAGTATGGTCAGGGGTGATTCACCCCTCCACTTT
NA	TRBV9	TRBJ1-3	NA	CASSSTTGGGNTIYF	TGTGCCAGCAGCTCAACGACAGGCGGTGGAAACACCATATATTTT
NA	TRBV19	TRBJ1-2	NA	CASSLIDSRYYGYTF	TGTGCCAGTAGCCTCATCGACAGCCGCTACTATGGCTACACCTTC
few	TRBV6-2/TRBV6-3	TRBJ1-1	NA	CASSYGGYTEAFF	TGTGCCAGCAGTTACGGCGGATACACTGAAGCTTTCTTT
NA	TRBV7-8	TRBJ1-5	NA	CASSWTDGDQPQHF	TGTGCCAGCAGTTGGACAGACGGCGATCAGCCCCAGCATTTT
NA	TRBV6-5	TRBJ2-7	TRBD2	CASRGGLGGTSEQYF	TGTGCCAGCAGAGGAGGGTTGGGAGGGACCAGCGAGCAGTACTTC
once	TRBV25-1	TRBJ1-2	NA	CASSERYGYTF	TGTGCCAGCAGTGAACGGTATGGCTACACCTTC
NA	TRBV14	TRBJ2-7	NA	CASSNYYEQYF	TGTGCCAGCAGCAATTACTACGAGCAGTACTTC
NA	TRBV2	TRBJ2-7	TRBD1	CASSWTGVDEQYF	TGTGCCAGCTCATGGACAGGGGTCGACGAGCAGTACTTC
NA	TRBV11-2	TRBJ1-3	TRBD1	CASSTRWTGDGNTIYF	TGTGCCAGCAGCACTCGGTGGACAGGGGACGGAAACACCATATATTTT